The present T cell receptor beta chain was sequenced within a study of cytomegalovirus exposure and HLA in healthy donors. Germline CDR1 is SGHVS and CDR2 is FQNEAQ. Unmatched junction bases numbered 5, after V lost 3 bases and J lost 2 bases. This CDR3 has 15 residues. Vbeta (60) and Jbeta (13) primers were used in the PCR. Clones were read by immunoSEQ multiplex PCR, and TCRdb kept only the in-frame ones, dropping some. The sample includes more than 100,000 clones, roughly four fifths of them seen just once. Source material: PBMCs. This receptor was obtained from a young woman in good health and CMV-seropositive. V and J are TRBV7-8 and TRBJ2-7; 9 bases match TRBD1. DNA of the CDR3: TGTGCCAGCAGCTTTAACAGGGGGCCGGCCTACGAGCAGTACTTC. It yields the protein CASSFNRGPAYEQYF.